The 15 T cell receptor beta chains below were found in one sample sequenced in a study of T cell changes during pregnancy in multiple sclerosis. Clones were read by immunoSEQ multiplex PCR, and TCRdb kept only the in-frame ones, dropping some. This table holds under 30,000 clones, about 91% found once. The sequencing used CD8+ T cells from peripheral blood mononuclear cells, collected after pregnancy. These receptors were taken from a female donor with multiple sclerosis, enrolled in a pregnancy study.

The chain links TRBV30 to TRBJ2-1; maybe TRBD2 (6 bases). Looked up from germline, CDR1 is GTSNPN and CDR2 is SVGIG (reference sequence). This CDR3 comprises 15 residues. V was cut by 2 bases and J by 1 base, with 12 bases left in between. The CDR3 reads CAWSLGGESYNEQFF. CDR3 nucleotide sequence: TGTGCCTGGAGTCTGGGCGGGGAATCCTACAATGAGCAGTTCTTC.

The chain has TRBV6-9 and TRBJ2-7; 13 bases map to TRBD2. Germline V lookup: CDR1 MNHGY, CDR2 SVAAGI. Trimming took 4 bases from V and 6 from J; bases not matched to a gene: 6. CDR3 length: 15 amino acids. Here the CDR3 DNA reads TGTGCCAGCAGTTCCAGGACTAGCGGGAGAGTCGAGCAGTACTTC. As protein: CASSSRTSGRVEQYF.

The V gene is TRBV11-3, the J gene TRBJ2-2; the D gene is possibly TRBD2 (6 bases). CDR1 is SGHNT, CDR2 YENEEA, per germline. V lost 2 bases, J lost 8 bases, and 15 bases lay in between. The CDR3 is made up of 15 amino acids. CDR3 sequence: CASSLRGKGRGELFF. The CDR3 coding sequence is TGTGCCAGCAGCTTACGCGGGAAAGGGAGGGGGGAGCTGTTTTTT.

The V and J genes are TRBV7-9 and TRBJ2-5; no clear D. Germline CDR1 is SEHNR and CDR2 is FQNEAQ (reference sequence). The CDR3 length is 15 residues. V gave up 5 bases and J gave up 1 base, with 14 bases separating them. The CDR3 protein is CASSPPAATQETQYF. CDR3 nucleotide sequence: TGTGCCAGCAGCCCACCGGCGGCTACCCAAGAGACCCAGTACTTC.

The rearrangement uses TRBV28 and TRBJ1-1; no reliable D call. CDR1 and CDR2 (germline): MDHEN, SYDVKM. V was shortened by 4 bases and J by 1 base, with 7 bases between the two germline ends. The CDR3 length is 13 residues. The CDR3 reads CASSWAQNTEAFF. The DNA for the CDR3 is TGTGCCAGCAGTTGGGCACAGAACACTGAAGCTTTCTTT.

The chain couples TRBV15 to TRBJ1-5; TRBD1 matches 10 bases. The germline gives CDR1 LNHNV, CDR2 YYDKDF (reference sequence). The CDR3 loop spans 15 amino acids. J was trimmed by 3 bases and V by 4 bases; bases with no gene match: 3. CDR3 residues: CATSKDRGFNQPQHF. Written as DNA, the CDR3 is TGTGCCACCAGCAAGGACAGGGGGTTCAATCAGCCCCAGCATTTT.

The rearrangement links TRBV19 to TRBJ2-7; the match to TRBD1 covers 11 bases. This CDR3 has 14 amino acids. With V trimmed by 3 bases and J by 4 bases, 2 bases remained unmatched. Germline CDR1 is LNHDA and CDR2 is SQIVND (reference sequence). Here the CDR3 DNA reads TGTGCCAGTAGTATGGGACAGGGGGAATACGAGCAGTACTTC. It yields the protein CASSMGQGEYEQYF.

The CDR3 DNA is TGTGCCTGGCCCCTCCGAGCGGGAGACACCGGGGAGCTGTTTTTT. This gives the protein CAWPLRAGDTGELFF. The gene calls are TRBV30 and TRBJ2-2; the match to TRBD2 covers 8 bases. V gave up 5 bases and J gave up 3 bases; unmatched junction bases: 8. The CDR3 is made up of 15 amino acids. CDR1 is GTSNPN, CDR2 SVGIG, per germline (reference sequence).

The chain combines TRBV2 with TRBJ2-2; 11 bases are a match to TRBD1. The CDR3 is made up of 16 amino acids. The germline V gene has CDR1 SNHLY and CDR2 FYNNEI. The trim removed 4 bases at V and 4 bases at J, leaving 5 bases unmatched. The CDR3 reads CASSVGGQGVTGELFF. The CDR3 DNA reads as TGTGCCAGCAGTGTCGGGGGACAGGGGGTCACCGGGGAGCTGTTTTTT.

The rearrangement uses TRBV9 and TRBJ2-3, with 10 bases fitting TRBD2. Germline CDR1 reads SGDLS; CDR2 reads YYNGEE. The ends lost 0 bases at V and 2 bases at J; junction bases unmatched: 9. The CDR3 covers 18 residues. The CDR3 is CASSVVPSGSPVTDTQYF. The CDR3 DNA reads TGTGCCAGCAGCGTAGTTCCTAGCGGGAGCCCCGTCACAGATACGCAGTATTTT.

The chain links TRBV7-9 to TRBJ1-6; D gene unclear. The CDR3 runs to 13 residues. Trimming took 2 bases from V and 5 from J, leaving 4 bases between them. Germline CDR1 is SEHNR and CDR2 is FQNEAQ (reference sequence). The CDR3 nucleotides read TGTGCCAGCAGCTTACAGGATAATTCACCCCTCCACTTT. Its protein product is CASSLQDNSPLHF.

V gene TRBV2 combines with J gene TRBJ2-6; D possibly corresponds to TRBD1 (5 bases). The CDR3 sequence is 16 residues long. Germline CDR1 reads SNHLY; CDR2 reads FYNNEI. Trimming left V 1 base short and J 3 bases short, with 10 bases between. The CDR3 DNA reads TGTGCCAGCAGTGAAGAGGGGATGATTGGGGCCAACGTCCTGACTTTC. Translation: CASSEEGMIGANVLTF. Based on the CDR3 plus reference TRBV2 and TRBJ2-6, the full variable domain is EPEVTQTPSHQVTQMGQEVILRCVPISNHLYFYWYRQILGQKVEFLVSFYNNEISEKSEIFDDQFSVERPDGSNFTLKIRSTKLEDSAMYFCASSEEGMIGANVLTFGAGSRLTVL.

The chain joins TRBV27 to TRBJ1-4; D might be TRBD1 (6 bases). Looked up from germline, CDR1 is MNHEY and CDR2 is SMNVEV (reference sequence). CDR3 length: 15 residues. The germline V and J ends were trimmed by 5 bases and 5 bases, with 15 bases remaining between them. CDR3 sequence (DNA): TGTGCCAGCAGTCTATTAGGGGGTAAGAATGAAAAACTGTTTTTT. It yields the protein CASSLLGGKNEKLFF.

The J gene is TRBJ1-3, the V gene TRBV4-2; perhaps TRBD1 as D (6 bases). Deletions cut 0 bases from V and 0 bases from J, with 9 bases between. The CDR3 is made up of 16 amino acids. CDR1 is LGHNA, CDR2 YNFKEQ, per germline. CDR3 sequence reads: CASSQDDRTSGNTIYF. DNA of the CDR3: TGTGCCAGCAGCCAAGATGACAGGACCTCTGGAAACACCATATATTTT.

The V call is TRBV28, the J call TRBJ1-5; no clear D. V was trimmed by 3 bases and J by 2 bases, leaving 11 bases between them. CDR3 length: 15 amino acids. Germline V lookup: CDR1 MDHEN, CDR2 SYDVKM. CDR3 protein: CASSLLGGGNQPQHF. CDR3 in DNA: TGTGCCAGCAGTTTGCTGGGAGGTGGCAATCAGCCCCAGCATTTT.